The T cell receptor beta chain under discussion was sequenced for a study of T cell responses to AZD1222 COVID-19 vaccine. Overall study findings and caveats: Elevations in Spike-specific TCR breadth and depth followed administration of two AZD1222 doses. The donor cohort was predominantly white British with a female majority, and clonal diversity may have been underestimated. It was only six AZD1222 recipients who were seropositive at baseline.

This table comes from immunoSEQ multiplex PCR, and its TCRdb copy is limited to in-frame clones, with some not included. The sample holds 75,000 to 95,000 clones; around nine tenths are singletons and the top ten take roughly 21%. Comments on this clone: Its specificity is unknown.

The germline CDR1 and CDR2 sequences are MDHEN and SYDVKM. V dropped 5 bases and J dropped 5; count of bases not matched to a gene: 6. The CDR3 totals 14 residues. This chain links TRBV28 with TRBJ2-7; the match to TRBD1 covers 10 bases. The sample was peripheral blood, taken on day 0 of AZD1222 vaccination. This TCR was recovered from an adult in good health. In DNA, the CDR3 is TGTGCCAGCAGTCCGCGGACAGGGGGAAACGAGCAGTACTTC. Protein product: CASSPRTGGNEQYF.